This T cell receptor (beta chain) was sequenced in a study of T cell responses to AZD1222 COVID-19 vaccine. Sequenced by immunoSEQ multiplex PCR; TCRdb stores in-frame clones only, minus some. Of 95,000 or so clones listed, around 90% are singletons. Trimming removed 2 bases at V and 5 bases at J, with 6 bases between. CDR1 is SEHNR and CDR2 is FQNEAQ in the germline V gene (reference sequence). The CDR3 has 12 residues. The chain links TRBV7-9 to TRBJ2-5; D gene ambiguous. The material was peripheral blood, obtained on day 0 of AZD1222 vaccination. This receptor was obtained from an adult in good health. CDR3 loop: CASSLRVETQYF. The CDR3 nucleotides read TGTGCCAGCAGCTTACGGGTGGAGACCCAGTACTTC.